This TCR beta chain was documented in a study of identifying expanded T cells in peripheral blood. Clones were sequenced by immunoSEQ multiplex PCR, and TCRdb holds only the in-frame ones, with some missing. The sample has 45,000 to 65,000 clones; about 80% are singletons. Germline V gene data show CDR1 as MNHEY and CDR2 as SMNVEV (reference sequence). CDR3 length: 13 residues. V dropped 5 bases and J dropped 5 bases, with 12 bases sitting between them. Healthy donors had no documented immune events, such as infections, while sampled. The rearrangement uses TRBV27 and TRBJ1-1, with a weak D call TRBD1 (6 bases). This TCR was recovered from a person between 18 and 75 years old in good health. Sequenced sample: blood. DNA for the CDR3: TGTGCCAGCAGTCCCACAGGGATTACTGAAGCTTTCTTT. Encoded protein: CASSPTGITEAFF.